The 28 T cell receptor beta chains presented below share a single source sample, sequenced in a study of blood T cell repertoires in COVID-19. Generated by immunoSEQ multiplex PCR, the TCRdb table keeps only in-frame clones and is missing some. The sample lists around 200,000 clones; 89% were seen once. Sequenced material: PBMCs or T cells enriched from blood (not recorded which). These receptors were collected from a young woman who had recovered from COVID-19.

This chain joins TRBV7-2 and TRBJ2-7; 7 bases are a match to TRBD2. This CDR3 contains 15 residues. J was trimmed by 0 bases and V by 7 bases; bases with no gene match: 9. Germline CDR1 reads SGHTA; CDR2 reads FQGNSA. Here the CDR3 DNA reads TGTGCCAGCACTTCGGGCGGGAGCCGCTCCTACGAGCAGTACTTC. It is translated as CASTSGGSRSYEQYF.

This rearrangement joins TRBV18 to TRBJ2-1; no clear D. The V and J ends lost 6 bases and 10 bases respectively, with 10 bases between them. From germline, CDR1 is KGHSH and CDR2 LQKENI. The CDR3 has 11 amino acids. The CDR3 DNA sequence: TGTGCCAGCTCCCCGAACTCGGAGCAGTTCTTC. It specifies CASSPNSEQFF.

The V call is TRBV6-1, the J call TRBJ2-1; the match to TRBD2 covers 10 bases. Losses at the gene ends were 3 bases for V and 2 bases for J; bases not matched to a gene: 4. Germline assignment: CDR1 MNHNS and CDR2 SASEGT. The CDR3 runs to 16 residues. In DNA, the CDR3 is TGTGCCAGCAGTGACATAGCGGGAGGAACCTACAATGAGCAGTTCTTC. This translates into CASSDIAGGTYNEQFF.

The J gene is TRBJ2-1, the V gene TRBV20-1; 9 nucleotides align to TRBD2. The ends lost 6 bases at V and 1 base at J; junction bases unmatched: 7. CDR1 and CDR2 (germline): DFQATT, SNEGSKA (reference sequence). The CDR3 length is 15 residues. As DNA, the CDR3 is TGCAGTGCCAGTAGCGGGAGCCGATCCTACAATGAGCAGTTCTTC. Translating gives CSASSGSRSYNEQFF.

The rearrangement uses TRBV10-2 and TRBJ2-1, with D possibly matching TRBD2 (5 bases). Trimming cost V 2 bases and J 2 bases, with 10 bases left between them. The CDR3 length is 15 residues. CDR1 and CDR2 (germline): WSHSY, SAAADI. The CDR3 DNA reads TGCGCCAGCAGTGAGAGCGGAGTAACCTACAATGAGCAGTTCTTC. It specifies CASSESGVTYNEQFF.

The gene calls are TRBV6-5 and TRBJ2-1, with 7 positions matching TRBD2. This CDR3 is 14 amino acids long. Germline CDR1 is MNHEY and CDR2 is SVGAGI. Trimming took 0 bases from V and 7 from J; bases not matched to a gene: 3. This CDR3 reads CASSYSRGSNEQFF. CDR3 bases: TGTGCCAGCAGTTACTCCCGCGGGAGTAATGAGCAGTTCTTC.

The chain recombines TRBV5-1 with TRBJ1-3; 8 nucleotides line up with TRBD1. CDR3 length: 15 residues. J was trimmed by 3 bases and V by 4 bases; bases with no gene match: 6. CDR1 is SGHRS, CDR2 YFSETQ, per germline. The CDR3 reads CASSRGTGGGNTIYF. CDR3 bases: TGCGCCAGCAGCCGAGGGACAGGCGGTGGAAACACCATATATTTT.

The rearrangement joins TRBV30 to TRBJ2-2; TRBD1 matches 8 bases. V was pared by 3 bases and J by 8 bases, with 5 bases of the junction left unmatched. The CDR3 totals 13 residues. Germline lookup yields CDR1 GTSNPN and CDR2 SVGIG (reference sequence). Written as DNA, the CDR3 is TGTGCCTGGAGGCCGACAGGGGCTGGGGAGCTGTTTTTT. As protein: CAWRPTGAGELFF.

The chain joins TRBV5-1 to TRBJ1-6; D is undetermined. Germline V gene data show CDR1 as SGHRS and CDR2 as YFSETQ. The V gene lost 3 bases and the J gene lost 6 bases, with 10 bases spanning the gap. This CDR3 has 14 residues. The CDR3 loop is CASSSGSPNSPLHF. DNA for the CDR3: TGCGCCAGCAGCTCGGGGAGCCCTAATTCACCCCTCCACTTT.

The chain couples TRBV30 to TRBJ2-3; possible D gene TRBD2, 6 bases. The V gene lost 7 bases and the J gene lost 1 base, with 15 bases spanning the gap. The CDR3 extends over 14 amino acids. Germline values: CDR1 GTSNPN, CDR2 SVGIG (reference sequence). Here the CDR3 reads CALGGGFGTDTQYF. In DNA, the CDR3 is TGTGCCTTGGGAGGCGGGTTTGGCACAGATACGCAGTATTTT.

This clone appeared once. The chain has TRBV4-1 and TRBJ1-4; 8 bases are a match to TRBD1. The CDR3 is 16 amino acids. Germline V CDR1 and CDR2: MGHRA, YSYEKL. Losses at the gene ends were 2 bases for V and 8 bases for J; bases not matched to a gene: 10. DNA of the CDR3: TGCGCCAGCAGCCAACCGACAGGACAGGGTAAAGAAAAACTGTTTTTT. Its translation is CASSQPTGQGKEKLFF.

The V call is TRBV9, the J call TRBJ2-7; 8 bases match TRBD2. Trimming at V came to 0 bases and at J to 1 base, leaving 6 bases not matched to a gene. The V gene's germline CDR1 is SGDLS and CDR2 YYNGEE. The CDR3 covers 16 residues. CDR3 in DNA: TGTGCCAGCAGCGTAGGGATTAGCGGGACTTCCTACGAGCAGTACTTC. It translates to CASSVGISGTSYEQYF.

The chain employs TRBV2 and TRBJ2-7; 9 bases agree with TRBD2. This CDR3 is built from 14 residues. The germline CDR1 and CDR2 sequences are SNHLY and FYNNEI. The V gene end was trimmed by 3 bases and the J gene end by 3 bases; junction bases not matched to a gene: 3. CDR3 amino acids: CASSEFSGSYEQYF. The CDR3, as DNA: TGTGCCAGCAGTGAGTTTAGCGGGAGCTACGAGCAGTACTTC.

The CDR3 spells CASSYRWTTPYEQYF. The CDR3 region has the DNA TGTGCCAGCAGTTATCGGTGGACTACACCCTACGAGCAGTACTTC. The genes are TRBV6-7 and TRBJ2-7; perhaps TRBD2 as D (6 bases). TRBV6-7 is assigned to the ORF class and has an uncertain function. Trimming took off 3 bases at V and 2 bases at J, with 14 bases between the two ends. CDR3 size: 15 residues.

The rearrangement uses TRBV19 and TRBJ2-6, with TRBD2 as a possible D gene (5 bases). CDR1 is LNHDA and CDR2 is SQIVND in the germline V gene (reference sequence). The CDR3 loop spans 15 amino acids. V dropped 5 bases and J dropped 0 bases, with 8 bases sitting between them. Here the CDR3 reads CASSAGSSGANVLTF. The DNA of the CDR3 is TGTGCCAGTAGTGCGGGCTCCTCTGGGGCCAACGTCCTGACTTTC.

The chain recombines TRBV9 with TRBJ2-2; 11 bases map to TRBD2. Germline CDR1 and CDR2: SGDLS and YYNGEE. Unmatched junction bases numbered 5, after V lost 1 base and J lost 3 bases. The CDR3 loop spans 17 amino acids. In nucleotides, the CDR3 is TGTGCCAGCAGCGTAATAGCGGGAGGGCTGCACACCGGGGAGCTGTTTTTT. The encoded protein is CASSVIAGGLHTGELFF.

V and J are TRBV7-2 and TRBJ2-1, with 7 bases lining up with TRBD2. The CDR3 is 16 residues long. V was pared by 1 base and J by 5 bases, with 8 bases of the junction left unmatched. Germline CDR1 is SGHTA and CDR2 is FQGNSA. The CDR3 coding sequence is TGTGCCAGCAGCTTAGGTGTCGGGAGGCTTCACAATGAGCAGTTCTTC. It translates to CASSLGVGRLHNEQFF. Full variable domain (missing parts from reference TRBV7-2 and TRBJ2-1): GAGVSQSPSNKVTEKGKDVELRCDPISGHTALYWYRQSLGQGLEFLIYFQGNSAPDKSGLPSDRFSAERTGGSVSTLTIQRTQQEDSAVYLCASSLGVGRLHNEQFFGPGTRLTVL.

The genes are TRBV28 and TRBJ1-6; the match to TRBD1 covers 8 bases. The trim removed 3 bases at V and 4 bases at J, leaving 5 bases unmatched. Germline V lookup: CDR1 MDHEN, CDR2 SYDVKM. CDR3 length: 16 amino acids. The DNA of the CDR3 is TGTGCCAGCAGTTTGTGGGGACAGGCGTATAATTCACCCCTCCACTTT. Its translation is CASSLWGQAYNSPLHF.

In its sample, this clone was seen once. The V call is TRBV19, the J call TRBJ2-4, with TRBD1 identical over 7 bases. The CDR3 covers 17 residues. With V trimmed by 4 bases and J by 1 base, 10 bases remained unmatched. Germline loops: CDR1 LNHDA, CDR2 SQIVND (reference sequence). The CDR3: CASSTGTAPGAKNIQYF. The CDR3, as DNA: TGTGCCAGTAGTACCGGGACAGCGCCGGGGGCCAAAAACATTCAGTACTTC.

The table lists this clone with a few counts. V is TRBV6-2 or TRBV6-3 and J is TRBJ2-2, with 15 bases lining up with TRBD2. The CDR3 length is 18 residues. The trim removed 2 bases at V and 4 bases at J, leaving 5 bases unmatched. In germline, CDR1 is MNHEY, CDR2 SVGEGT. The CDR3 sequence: CASSYGGLAGGSTGELFF. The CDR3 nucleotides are TGTGCCAGCAGTTACGGGGGACTAGCGGGAGGAAGCACCGGGGAGCTGTTTTTT.

CDR3 nucleotides: TGTGCCAGCAGTTTCGGGACGGGAGGGGGCAATGAGCAGTTCTTC. Encoded protein: CASSFGTGGGNEQFF. The genes are TRBV27 and TRBJ2-1; 8 positions match TRBD2. The germline V gene has CDR1 MNHEY and CDR2 SMNVEV (reference sequence). Germline trimming cut 3 bases from V and 6 bases from J; bases unmatched to any gene: 7. CDR3 length equals 15 residues.

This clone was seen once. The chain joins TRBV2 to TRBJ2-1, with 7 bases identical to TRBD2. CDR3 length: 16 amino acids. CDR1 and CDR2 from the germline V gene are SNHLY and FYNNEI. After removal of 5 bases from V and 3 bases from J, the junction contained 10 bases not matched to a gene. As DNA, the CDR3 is TGTGCCAGCAGTCCCGAGGGGCTAGCGGTCTACAATGAGCAGTTCTTC. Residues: CASSPEGLAVYNEQFF.

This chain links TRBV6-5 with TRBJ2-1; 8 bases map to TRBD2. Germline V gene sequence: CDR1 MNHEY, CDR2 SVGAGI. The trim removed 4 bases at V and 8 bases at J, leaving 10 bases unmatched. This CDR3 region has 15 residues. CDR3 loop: CASSSPGGPRDEQFF. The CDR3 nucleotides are TGTGCCAGCAGTTCCCCGGGAGGGCCTCGCGATGAGCAGTTCTTC.

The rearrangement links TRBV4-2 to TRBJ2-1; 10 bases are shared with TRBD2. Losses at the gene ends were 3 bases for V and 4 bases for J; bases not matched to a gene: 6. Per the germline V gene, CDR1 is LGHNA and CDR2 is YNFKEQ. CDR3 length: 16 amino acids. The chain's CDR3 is CASSQDGLAAYNEQFF. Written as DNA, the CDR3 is TGTGCCAGCAGCCAGGATGGACTAGCGGCTTACAATGAGCAGTTCTTC.

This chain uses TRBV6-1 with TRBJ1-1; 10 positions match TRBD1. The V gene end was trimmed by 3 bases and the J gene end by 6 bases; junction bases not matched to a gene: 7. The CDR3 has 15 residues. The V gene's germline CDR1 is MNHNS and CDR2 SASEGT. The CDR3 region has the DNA TGTGCCAGCAGTGAGAGGGACAGGGGACTCGCTGAAGCTTTCTTT. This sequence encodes CASSERDRGLAEAFF.

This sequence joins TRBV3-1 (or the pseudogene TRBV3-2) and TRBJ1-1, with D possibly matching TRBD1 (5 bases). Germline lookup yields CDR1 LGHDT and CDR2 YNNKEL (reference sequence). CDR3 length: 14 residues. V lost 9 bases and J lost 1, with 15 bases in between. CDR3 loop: CASQGITTNTEAFF. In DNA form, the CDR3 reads TGTGCCAGTCAGGGTATAACTACGAACACTGAAGCTTTCTTT.

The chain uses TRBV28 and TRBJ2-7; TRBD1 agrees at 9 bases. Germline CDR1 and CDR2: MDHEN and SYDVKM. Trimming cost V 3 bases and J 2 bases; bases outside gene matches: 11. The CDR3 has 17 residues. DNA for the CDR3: TGTGCCAGCAGTTTCCGACTAGGCGGGACAGGGACCTACGAGCAGTACTTC. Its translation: CASSFRLGGTGTYEQYF.

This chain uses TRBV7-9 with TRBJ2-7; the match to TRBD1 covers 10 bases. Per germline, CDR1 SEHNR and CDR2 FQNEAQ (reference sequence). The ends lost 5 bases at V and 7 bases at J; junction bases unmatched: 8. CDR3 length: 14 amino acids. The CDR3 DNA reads TGTGCCAGCAGCCCCCGGGACAGGGGTTTTGAGCAGTACTTC. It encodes CASSPRDRGFEQYF.